This passage covers 5 T cell receptor beta chains from one sample sequenced in a study of blood T cell repertoires in COVID-19. The table came from immunoSEQ multiplex PCR; TCRdb's copy has only in-frame clones and leaves some out. This repertoire shows tens of thousands of clones, roughly 84% found once; its top ten account for 3.5% to 4.5%. Sequenced material: peripheral blood. The receptors here all came from a man aged 50 to 59 with acute or convalescent COVID-19.

In this sample, this clone turned up once. This chain's CDR3 is CATSSYRSYNEQFF. The CDR3 DNA reads as TGTGCCACCAGCAGCTACAGAAGCTACAATGAGCAGTTCTTC. The chain employs TRBV15 and TRBJ2-1; D remains unclear. The V gene lost 3 bases and the J gene lost 3 bases, with 9 bases spanning the gap. Germline CDR1 and CDR2: LNHNV and YYDKDF (reference sequence). This CDR3 comprises 14 residues.

This rearrangement joins TRBV27 to TRBJ1-5, with D tentatively TRBD1 (5 bases). The V end was cut by 5 bases, the J end by 4 bases, with 15 bases between. Germline V gives CDR1 MNHEY, CDR2 SMNVEV (reference sequence). The CDR3 extends over 15 amino acids. This CDR3 is CASSPSTGVNQPQHF. In nucleotides, the CDR3 is TGTGCCAGCAGTCCCTCAACAGGAGTGAATCAGCCCCAGCATTTT.

This chain links TRBV4-1 with TRBJ1-1; D may be TRBD1 (5 bases). V gave up 1 base and J gave up 4 bases, with 10 bases separating them. The CDR3 has 14 residues. Germline CDR1 reads MGHRA; CDR2 reads YSYEKL. The DNA of the CDR3 is TGCGCCAGCAGCCAAGTCAGGGAGGCCACTGAAGCTTTCTTT. Amino acid sequence: CASSQVREATEAFF.

The chain recombines TRBV15 with TRBJ1-6; a possible D gene is TRBD1 (5 bases). Germline values: CDR1 LNHNV, CDR2 YYDKDF (reference sequence). The CDR3 sequence is 14 residues long. V lost 3 bases and J 5 bases, leaving 8 bases between the germline ends. The CDR3 region is CATSSGGDNSPLHF. DNA of the CDR3: TGTGCCACCAGCAGCGGGGGGGATAATTCACCCCTCCACTTT.

Here the CDR3 reads CASRKPRGRVGTDTQYF. In DNA form, the CDR3 reads TGTGCCAGCAGAAAACCCCGGGGGAGAGTCGGCACAGATACGCAGTATTTT. V is TRBV6-4 and J is TRBJ2-3; tentative D call: TRBD2 (6 bases). This CDR3 spans 17 amino acids. The ends were cut back, 6 bases at V and 1 base at J, with 20 bases in the middle. CDR1 and CDR2 (germline): MRHNA, SNTAGT.